The source of this T cell receptor beta chain is a study of blood T cell repertoires in COVID-19. The protocol was immunoSEQ multiplex PCR, while the TCRdb copy is restricted to in-frame clones and leaves out a portion. The top ten clones hold around 2.7% of a sample with about 130,000 clones, roughly four fifths of them seen once. This clone showed up just a few times. There are 14 residues in the CDR3. Germline V gene data show CDR1 as SGHRS and CDR2 as YFSETQ. The ends were cut back, 3 bases at V and 1 base at J, with 10 bases in the middle. What was sequenced was peripheral blood. The V call is TRBV5-1, the J call TRBJ1-1; a weak D match, TRBD1 (6 bases). The receptor was isolated from a woman older than 75 with acute or convalescent COVID-19. CDR3 sequence: CASSYETGNTEAFF. CDR3 DNA sequence: TGCGCCAGCAGCTATGAGACAGGGAACACTGAAGCTTTCTTT.